This T cell receptor (beta chain) was observed in a study of cytomegalovirus exposure and HLA in healthy donors. General study points: Beyond CMV serostatus, there was no information to go on about immune exposure.

As regards this clone: The target antigen is unknown.

13 Jbeta primers and 60 Vbeta primers were used for the PCR. Profiled with immunoSEQ multiplex PCR; TCRdb holds only in-frame clones, not every one. The table lists about 100,000 clones, around 76% of them singletons. The TCR comes from a woman aged 60 to 75 in good health and CMV-seropositive. The sequencing input was PBMCs.

The CDR3 loop reads CSARTRGTQYF. CDR3 in DNA: TGCAGTGCCAGGACTAGAGGTACGCAGTATTTT. The chain couples TRBV20-1 to TRBJ2-3, with 7 positions matching TRBD2. The CDR3 spans 11 residues. The ends lost 6 bases at V and 8 bases at J; junction bases unmatched: 5. The germline CDR1 and CDR2 sequences are DFQATT and SNEGSKA (reference sequence).